The T cell receptor (beta chain) under discussion was sequenced for a study of cytomegalovirus exposure and HLA in healthy donors. Broader study findings: In a later analysis, most CMV-associated TCR beta chains appeared HLA-restricted. Some public TCRs appeared in many individuals, while most sequences were rare.

To note about this clone: The antigen remains undetermined.

This CDR3 comprises 15 residues. V dropped 1 base and J dropped 8; count of bases not matched to a gene: 7. CDR1 is SGHKS and CDR2 is YYEKEE in the germline V gene (reference sequence). The PCR made use of 60 Vbeta and 13 Jbeta primers. Here immunoSEQ multiplex PCR was the method, and the copy in TCRdb shows in-frame clones only, minus some. The sample totals tens of thousands of clones; its top ten clones hold 0.45% to 0.7%. Input material: PBMCs. This receptor was obtained from a man between 45 and 60 years old in good health and CMV-seronegative. This sequence joins TRBV5-5 and TRBJ2-1, with 9 bases fitting TRBD1. The CDR3, as DNA: TGTGCCAGCAGCTTGAACTGGGACAGGGACTATGAGCAGTTCTTC. It encodes CASSLNWDRDYEQFF.